Listed here are 5 T cell receptor beta chains from one sample, sequenced in a study of PD-1 blockade in classical Hodgkin lymphoma. The method was immunoSEQ multiplex PCR; TCRdb's version includes in-frame clones alone and lacks a portion of them. In the table there are more than 85,000 clones, over 85% of which are singletons. Specified time point: cycle 4 day 1 (C4D1), after more than five weeks of nivolumab. Relapses following autologous stem cell transplantation were seen in all patients, with brentuximab vedotin exposure varying. Material: peripheral blood mononuclear cells (PBMCs), obtained before the fourth cycle of nivolumab. Receptor source: a human donor with classical Hodgkin lymphoma.

The V call is TRBV6-6, the J call TRBJ1-2, with 7 bases aligning to TRBD1. With V trimmed by 10 bases and J by 4 bases, 9 bases remained unmatched. In germline, CDR1 is MNHNY, CDR2 SVGAGI (reference sequence). This CDR3 is built from 13 residues. The CDR3 sequence is CATRDSRIYGYTF. Here the CDR3 DNA reads TGTGCCACCAGGGACAGTCGGATCTATGGCTACACCTTC.

This chain connects TRBV7-2 to TRBJ1-1, with D tentatively TRBD1 (6 bases). CDR3 size: 15 residues. The germline V gene has CDR1 SGHTA and CDR2 FQGNSA. V was trimmed by 6 bases and J by 1 base, leaving 15 bases between them. The CDR3 nucleotides are TGTGCCAGCAGTCGACAGGTGAACCCGAACACTGAAGCTTTCTTT. Residues: CASSRQVNPNTEAFF.

This sequence joins TRBV30 and TRBJ1-6; D unclear. The CDR3 extends over 13 amino acids. V was cut by 2 bases and J by 6 bases, with 8 bases left in between. CDR1 is GTSNPN and CDR2 is SVGIG in the germline V gene (reference sequence). The CDR3 nucleotides are TGTGCCTGGAGTCCGATGGCTAATTCACCCCTCCACTTT. Translating gives CAWSPMANSPLHF.

V gene TRBV6-1 combines with J gene TRBJ1-2; unclear D gene. This CDR3 comprises 13 residues. Germline lookup yields CDR1 MNHNS and CDR2 SASEGT. V shed 2 bases and J shed 8 bases, with 12 bases lying between them. CDR3 in amino acids: CASSEQVSWGYTF. In nucleotides, the CDR3 is TGTGCCAGCAGTGAACAGGTGTCTTGGGGCTACACCTTC.

This chain joins TRBV28 and TRBJ2-7; 9 bases map to TRBD1. This CDR3 spans 16 amino acids. V was clipped by 3 bases and J by 6 bases; unmatched bases: 12. Germline values: CDR1 MDHEN, CDR2 SYDVKM. The CDR3 DNA is TGTGCCAGCAGTTTCCGACCGGGACAGGGTTTTAGCGAGCAGTACTTC. Its protein is CASSFRPGQGFSEQYF.